This entry describes one T cell receptor beta chain. Per the original data handling: Nucleated cell counts were estimated from reference gene primer amplification. Sequencing used immunoSEQ multiplex PCR; TCRdb keeps in-frame clones, though not all of them. The V and J calls and the clone size are those of that table, but D and trimming were determined from the DNA. In the table there are about 170,000 clones, approximately 90% of which are singletons. Recruited during active infection, patients (from Seattle) were subsequently followed longitudinally. The germline CDR1 and CDR2 sequences are MNHEY and SMNVEV (reference sequence). V trimming: 5 bases; J trimming: 5 bases; junction bases outside the gene matches: 14. CDR3 length equals 17 residues. The data were taken from a study of blood T cell repertoires in COVID-19. Study-wide background: Both acute and convalescent COVID-19 samples were obtained from the United States, Italy and Spain. In each case, the material was cDNA or gDNA derived from T cells, B-cell-depleted T cells, or PBMCs.

This TCR derives from a man between 18 and 29 years old with COVID-19, enrolled during active disease. Sample: peripheral blood. The rearrangement uses TRBV27 and TRBJ2-1; TRBD2 matches 8 bases. In nucleotides, the CDR3 is TGTGCCAGCAGTCCCACCCCGGTGACTAGCGACAACAATGAGCAGTTCTTC. This sequence encodes CASSPTPVTSDNNEQFF.